A single sample gave rise to the 7 T cell receptor beta chains below, sequenced in a study of cytomegalovirus exposure and HLA in healthy donors. 13 Jbeta primers and 60 Vbeta primers were used for the PCR. This table comes from immunoSEQ multiplex PCR, and its TCRdb copy is limited to in-frame clones, with some not included. The sample lists roughly 100,000 clones, more than 70% occurring once. The sequenced sample was PBMCs. The receptors derive from a man aged 25-40 years in good health and CMV-seronegative.

The chain employs TRBV14 and TRBJ1-4, with D possibly TRBD1 on 5 matching bases. V dropped 4 bases and J dropped 5 bases, with 8 bases sitting between them. This CDR3 region has 13 residues. CDR1 and CDR2 from the germline V gene are SGHDN and FVKESK. CDR3 bases: TGTGCCAGCAGCCGTCAGGGAAATGAAAAACTGTTTTTT. Translation: CASSRQGNEKLFF.

This chain joins TRBV29-1 and TRBJ1-3; TRBD1 is a possible D gene (5 bases). Germline V gives CDR1 SQVTM, CDR2 ANQGSEA. The CDR3 is made up of 12 amino acids. Deletions cut 7 bases from V and 2 bases from J, with 9 bases between. In nucleotides, the CDR3 is TGCAGCGGGGGGGGAGCTGGAAACACCATATATTTT. Translation: CSGGGAGNTIYF.

The chain employs TRBV9 and TRBJ2-2; 7 positions match TRBD2. Germline V CDR1 and CDR2: SGDLS, YYNGEE. This CDR3 has 16 residues. After removal of 6 bases from V and 3 bases from J, the junction contained 11 bases not matched to a gene. CDR3 bases: TGTGCCAGCATGGGGGGGTTATGGGAGGACACCGGGGAGCTGTTTTTT. The encoded protein is CASMGGLWEDTGELFF.

The chain combines TRBV28 with TRBJ1-5, with D tentatively TRBD1 (5 bases). V was pared by 6 bases and J by 2 bases, with 20 bases between. The CDR3 has 17 amino acids. The germline gives CDR1 MDHEN, CDR2 SYDVKM. CDR3 in amino acids: CASRGGGLTLGNQPQHF. CDR3 DNA sequence: TGTGCCAGCAGGGGGGGAGGGTTGACCCTTGGCAATCAGCCCCAGCATTTT.

CDR3 bases: TGTGCCAGCAGCTCCGACAGGCCTGCTTTCTTT. This encodes CASSSDRPAFF. This sequence joins TRBV7-2 and TRBJ1-1; TRBD1 might be the D (6 bases). The CDR3 is made up of 11 amino acids. Germline CDR1 reads SGHTA; CDR2 reads FQGNSA. V was clipped by 4 bases and J by 11 bases, with 11 bases between them.

The chain combines TRBV27 with TRBJ2-2; 9 bases are shared with TRBD1. The CDR3 is 15 residues long. V lost 5 bases to trimming and J lost 6 bases; unmatched junction nucleotides: 7. Germline V gene data show CDR1 as MNHEY and CDR2 as SMNVEV (reference sequence). The CDR3 reads CASSQTGGVAGELFF. The CDR3 DNA is TGTGCCAGCAGTCAAACAGGGGGCGTTGCCGGGGAGCTGTTTTTT.

The chain is built from TRBV19 and TRBJ1-5; D is uncertain. Germline V gene sequence: CDR1 LNHDA, CDR2 SQIVND (reference sequence). The CDR3 extends over 13 amino acids. Trimming removed 1 base from V and 6 bases from J, with 7 bases in between. CDR3 in amino acids: CASSIVTRQPQHF. As DNA, the CDR3 is TGTGCCAGTAGTATAGTCACGCGTCAGCCCCAGCATTTT.